This T cell receptor (beta chain) comes out of a study of T cells and copy number aberrations in small-cell lung cancer. Only in-frame clones appear in the TCRdb table, and some are missing; sequencing was by immunoSEQ multiplex PCR. The sample holds more than 9,000 clones, approximately 79% seen once. V dropped 5 bases and J dropped 4; count of bases not matched to a gene: 9. Looked up from germline, CDR1 is MDHEN and CDR2 is SYDVKM. This CDR3 comprises 16 residues. V and J are TRBV28 and TRBJ1-3, with 9 bases that match TRBD1. The TCR comes from a man aged 55 to 69 with small cell lung cancer. Sample: normal tissue next to the tumor. The CDR3 sequence is CASSTHGTGYGNTIYF. The DNA of the CDR3 is TGTGCCAGCAGTACTCACGGGACAGGGTACGGAAACACCATATATTTT.